This T cell receptor beta chain was sequenced during a study of liver allograft versus peripheral blood T cells. The wider study: In transplanted livers, T cell receptor repertoires were compared with those found in the recipients' peripheral blood. Whole-study results and caveats: Liver allograft and peripheral blood T cell receptor repertoires reportedly differed.

MiXCR was run by TCRdb on the reads, yielding one entry per CDR3 protein. The sample records 3,500 to 4,000 distinct CDR3 sequences, about 15% being singletons. CDR1 SGHDT and CDR2 YYEEEE come from the germline V gene. There are 12 residues in the CDR3. This clonotype was seen ten or more times. What it binds is unknown. Sequence at one end of the junction differs from germline and may be a read error. This receptor was obtained from a human patient who had a liver transplant. Some T cells here may be from the graft donor. The V and J genes are TRBV5-6 and TRBJ2-7; 8 nucleotides line up with TRBD2. CDR3 loop: CASSRPPGLGEF. DNA for the CDR3: TGTGCCAGCAGCCGACCCCCGGGACTAGGAGAATTC. The whole variable domain, filled in from reference TRBV5-6 and TRBJ2-7, reads DAGVTQSPTHLIKTRGQQVTLRCSPKSGHDTVSWYQQALGQGPQFIFQYYEEEERQRGNFPDRFSGHQFPNYSSELNVNALLLGDSALYLCASSRPPGLGEFGPGTRLTVT.